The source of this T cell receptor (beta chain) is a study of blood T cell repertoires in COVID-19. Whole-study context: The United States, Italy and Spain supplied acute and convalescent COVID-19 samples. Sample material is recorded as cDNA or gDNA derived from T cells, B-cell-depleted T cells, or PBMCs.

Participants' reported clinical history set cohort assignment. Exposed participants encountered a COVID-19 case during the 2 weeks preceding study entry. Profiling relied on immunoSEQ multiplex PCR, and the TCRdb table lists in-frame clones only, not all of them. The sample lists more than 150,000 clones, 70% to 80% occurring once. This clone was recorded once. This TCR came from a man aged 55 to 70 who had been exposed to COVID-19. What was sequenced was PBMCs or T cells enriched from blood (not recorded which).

CDR3 protein: CASSPYDTSYGYTF. DNA of the CDR3: TGCGCCAGCAGCCCGTACGACACATCCTATGGCTACACCTTC. This chain links TRBV4-1 with TRBJ1-2; D is ambiguous. The CDR3 is made up of 14 amino acids. The germline V and J ends were trimmed by 4 bases and 4 bases, with 13 bases remaining between them. Germline values: CDR1 MGHRA, CDR2 YSYEKL.